This section outlines one T cell receptor beta chain sequence together with its context. This CDR3 spans 15 amino acids. These data come from a study of blood T cell repertoires in COVID-19. Profiling relied on immunoSEQ multiplex PCR, and the TCRdb table lists in-frame clones only, not all of them. The sample carries 370,000 or so clones, 87% recorded once. Sequenced sample: PBMCs or T cells enriched from blood (not recorded which). The sequence came from a man aged 25-45 years who had recovered from COVID-19. The chain uses TRBV12-2 and TRBJ2-3; no DNA check was done on the table's D call, TRBD2. TRBV12-2 is flagged as a pseudogene. Here the CDR3 DNA reads TGTGCAAGTCGCTTATGTCGGGGGGTCACAGATACGCAGTATTTT. Its translation is CASRLCRGVTDTQYF.